The entry that follows covers one T cell receptor (beta chain) sequence. The antigen is not known. The entry originates in a study of T cell responses to AZD1222 COVID-19 vaccine. Study-wide results and caveats: Baseline seropositivity occurred in only six AZD1222 recipients. Spike regions recognized by vaccine-associated CD4 TCRs spanned the protein, led by 160-218 and 743-854. Mostly white British, mostly female donors; authors suggested clonal diversity may be underestimated.

Generated by immunoSEQ multiplex PCR, the TCRdb table keeps only in-frame clones and is missing some. The repertoire includes around 65,000 clones, around four fifths of them detected once, and roughly 25% sits in the top ten. The study pooled second doses at about 4 or about 12 weeks. The source of this sequence is an adult who received the AZD1222 COVID-19 vaccine. Sequencing used peripheral blood, obtained 28 days after the second AZD1222 dose.

The CDR3, as DNA: TGTGCCAGCACCCCTGACGCGAGGGGAACCACTGAAGCTTTCTTT. Residues: CASTPDARGTTEAFF. The chain carries TRBV7-9 and TRBJ1-1, with D possibly TRBD1 on 5 matching bases. CDR1 is SEHNR, CDR2 FQNEAQ, per germline (reference sequence). CDR3 length equals 15 residues. The ends were cut back, 7 bases at V and 4 bases at J, with 19 bases in the middle.